The clone carrying this T cell receptor beta chain occurred a few times. The antigen is unknown. The treatment denotes: around 19 received Ad26.COV2.S at low or high dose, single or two shots; about 5 received placebo; per-sample allocation not given. The study sampled participants on day 63 after the first vaccine or placebo injection. Boston hosted the donor, who was an adult aged 18-55 years. Clones were read by immunoSEQ multiplex PCR, and TCRdb kept only the in-frame ones, dropping some. The sample consists of approximately 300,000 clones, about 82% of them appearing once. This entry belongs to a study of Ad26.COV2.S vaccination and SARS-CoV-2 variants. Study in general: Doses of Ad26.COV2.S were injected into muscle once or twice, 56 days apart. Findings of the study overall: Researchers cautioned that TCR breadth and depth analyses may have underestimated total T cell responses. Spike-specific TCR breadth was greater in vaccine than placebo recipients.

This TCR came from a person between 18 and 65 years old who received the Ad26.COV2.S COVID-19 vaccine or a placebo. The sequencing here drew on peripheral blood, taken in a trial of Ad26.COV2.S vaccine versus placebo.

The DNA of the CDR3 is TGCGCCAGCAGCTCCACAGGGGGCGTACAAGAGACCCAGTACTTC. This encodes CASSSTGGVQETQYF. The chain uses TRBV5-1 and TRBJ2-5; 9 bases line up with TRBD1. The CDR3 covers 15 residues. Germline-derived CDR1 and CDR2 are SGHRS and YFSETQ. After removal of 3 bases from V and 2 bases from J, the junction contained 5 bases not matched to a gene.